The 13 T cell receptor beta chains below were found in one sample sequenced in a study of cytomegalovirus exposure and HLA in healthy donors. Profiled with immunoSEQ multiplex PCR; TCRdb holds only in-frame clones, not every one. The top ten hold 1% to 1.5% of the sample, which has about 350,000 clones, approximately 86% seen once. The sample comprised PBMCs. All receptors come from a woman aged 25 to 45 in good health and CMV-seropositive.

This clone showed up just a few times. This chain uses TRBV4-3 with TRBJ2-5; D possibly corresponds to TRBD2 (5 bases). Between the trimmed V and J ends, which lost 1 base and 4 bases, there was a span of 16 bases. The germline gives CDR1 LGHNA, CDR2 YSLEER. The CDR3 contains 16 residues. The DNA of the CDR3 is TGCGCCAGCAGCCAAGCCCCCGGGGTAGGCCGAGAGACCCAGTACTTC. Translating gives CASSQAPGVGRETQYF.

The V call is TRBV7-9, the J call TRBJ2-2; D is uncertain. The V end was cut by 3 bases, the J end by 5 bases, with 16 bases between. Germline V gene sequence: CDR1 SEHNR, CDR2 FQNEAQ (reference sequence). The CDR3 is 16 amino acids. CDR3: CASSFGFSVQTGELFF. Written as DNA, the CDR3 is TGTGCCAGCAGCTTCGGGTTCTCGGTCCAAACCGGGGAGCTGTTTTTT.

The chain employs TRBV30 and TRBJ2-2; 10 bases line up with TRBD1. V gave up 5 bases and J gave up 6 bases; unmatched junction bases: 12. Germline loops: CDR1 GTSNPN, CDR2 SVGIG (reference sequence). The length of the CDR3 is 16 residues. DNA of the CDR3: TGTGCCTGGGATACGTCCGGGACAGGGGTGTCCGGGGAGCTGTTTTTT. This codes for CAWDTSGTGVSGELFF.

This rearrangement joins TRBV29-1 to TRBJ2-1; D is unclear. CDR1 SQVTM and CDR2 ANQGSEA come from the germline V gene. CDR3 size: 14 residues. The V end was cut by 4 bases, the J end by 4 bases, with 14 bases between. The CDR3 reads CSVVGQVLYNEQFF. The CDR3 bases are TGCAGCGTTGTAGGGCAGGTTCTTTACAATGAGCAGTTCTTC.

V usage is TRBV7-2 and J usage is TRBJ2-1; D is ambiguous. The germline gives CDR1 SGHTA, CDR2 FQGNSA. The ends were cut back, 5 bases at V and 7 bases at J, with 9 bases in the middle. This CDR3 is 12 amino acids long. CDR3 in amino acids: CASSHGVNEQFF. In nucleotides, the CDR3 is TGTGCCAGCAGCCATGGAGTGAATGAGCAGTTCTTC.

This clone appeared a few times. This rearrangement joins TRBV7-9 to TRBJ2-7; the D gene is possibly TRBD2 (5 bases). Germline V gives CDR1 SEHNR, CDR2 FQNEAQ (reference sequence). Between the trimmed V and J ends, which lost 5 bases and 5 bases, there was a span of 16 bases. The CDR3 is 14 amino acids. The CDR3 DNA reads as TGTGCCAGCAGCCTACTAGGTTTAGGGAACGAGCAGTACTTC. Protein product: CASSLLGLGNEQYF.

The V gene is TRBV27, the J gene TRBJ1-1; D is perhaps TRBD1 (5 bases). Per the germline V gene, CDR1 is MNHEY and CDR2 is SMNVEV (reference sequence). The length of the CDR3 is 13 residues. V was shortened by 1 base and J by 4 bases, with 7 bases between the two germline ends. The CDR3: CASSLFGGTEAFF. CDR3 bases: TGTGCCAGCAGTTTATTTGGGGGCACTGAAGCTTTCTTT.

The chain has TRBV27 and TRBJ2-5, with D possibly being TRBD1 (6 bases). Looked up from germline, CDR1 is MNHEY and CDR2 is SMNVEV (reference sequence). V lost 2 bases and J 1 base, leaving 8 bases between the germline ends. This CDR3 is built from 14 residues. CDR3 sequence reads: CASSLGGGQETQYF. Here the CDR3 DNA reads TGTGCCAGCAGTTTAGGGGGCGGCCAAGAGACCCAGTACTTC.

V gene TRBV6-6 combines with J gene TRBJ1-1; TRBD1 might be the D (6 bases). There are 16 residues in the CDR3. Germline assignment: CDR1 MNHNY and CDR2 SVGAGI (reference sequence). The V and J ends lost 3 bases and 8 bases respectively, with 22 bases between them. CDR3 residues: CASSYREDGEQGEAFF. DNA of the CDR3: TGTGCCAGCAGTTATCGAGAAGACGGCGAACAGGGCGAAGCTTTCTTT.

This chain joins TRBV19 and TRBJ1-1, with 10 positions matching TRBD1. The ends lost 4 bases at V and 5 bases at J; junction bases unmatched: 10. The CDR3 loop spans 16 amino acids. Germline CDR1 is LNHDA and CDR2 is SQIVND (reference sequence). CDR3 bases: TGTGCCAGTAGTAGGGGTACTGGACAGGGGGGAACTGAAGCTTTCTTT. Amino acids: CASSRGTGQGGTEAFF.

V is TRBV18 and J is TRBJ2-2, with TRBD2 as a possible D gene (6 bases). The CDR3 spans 18 residues. Germline CDR1 KGHSH, CDR2 LQKENI. V shed 2 bases and J shed 1 base, with 17 bases lying between them. This CDR3 reads CASSPESPGAGNTGELFF. CDR3 bases: TGTGCCAGCTCACCAGAATCCCCGGGAGCAGGGAACACCGGGGAGCTGTTTTTT.

The gene calls are TRBV7-6 and TRBJ1-1; no definite D call. V lost 1 base and J lost 4, with 7 bases in between. This CDR3 is built from 13 residues. CDR1 SGHVS and CDR2 FNYEAQ come from the germline V gene. The CDR3 region has the DNA TGTGCCAGCAGCTTAGGGAGACTCACTGAAGCTTTCTTT. Translation gives CASSLGRLTEAFF.

The chain recombines TRBV6-1 with TRBJ2-7; D unclear. CDR1 and CDR2 from the germline V gene are MNHNS and SASEGT. Trimming pared 2 bases from V and 3 bases from J, leaving 8 bases between. The CDR3 is 13 amino acids. CDR3 protein: CASSEFRNYEQYF. For the CDR3, the DNA is TGTGCCAGCAGTGAATTTCGAAACTACGAGCAGTACTTC.